These 17 T cell receptor beta chains were sequenced from one sample in a study of early T cells in non-severe SARS-CoV-2 infection. TCRdb independently ran MiXCR on the 5' RACE reads; one entry per CDR3 protein. The table records 100,000 to 140,000 distinct CDR3 sequences, over 8.5% of them present only once. Sequencing was carried out using whole blood. The receptors stem from an adult who was a healthcare worker with PCR-confirmed SARS-CoV-2 infection or an uninfected control (not recorded which).

This clonotype was seen more than once but under ten times. The CDR3 region is CAWSVPFSPLHF. As DNA, the CDR3 is TGTGCCTGGAGTGTCCCATTTTCACCCCTCCACTTT. This rearrangement joins TRBV30 to TRBJ1-6; the D is unclear. Germline assignment: CDR1 GTSNPN and CDR2 SVGIG (reference sequence). The length of the CDR3 is 12 residues. V was trimmed by 0 bases and J by 9 bases, leaving 6 bases between them.

The CDR3 nucleotides read TGTGCCAGCAGCCCACTAGCGGGAGCGCCCAGTGAGCAGTTCTTC. Protein product: CASSPLAGAPSEQFF. V and J are TRBV7-3 and TRBJ2-1; 11 nucleotides line up with TRBD2. The V segment lost 5 bases and the J segment 9 bases; nucleotides outside the gene matches: 9. Germline CDR1 is SGHTA and CDR2 is FQGTGA. The CDR3 has 15 residues.

Many counts were recorded for this clonotype. The V gene is TRBV28, the J gene TRBJ2-5; 7 bases are a match to TRBD1. The CDR3 consists of 14 residues. Germline V gene lookup returns CDR1 MDHEN and CDR2 SYDVKM. V shed 3 bases, J shed 6 bases, and the junction held 7 bases outside the gene matches. This CDR3 is CASSFRQGLKTQYF. The CDR3 DNA reads as TGTGCCAGCAGTTTTAGACAGGGCTTAAAGACCCAGTACTTC.

The chain has TRBV7-9 and TRBJ2-1; 12 bases map to TRBD2. The CDR3 consists of 16 residues. The trim removed 3 bases at V and 7 bases at J, leaving 7 bases unmatched. CDR1 and CDR2 (germline): SEHNR, FQNEAQ (reference sequence). The CDR3: CASSFGLAGGQNEQFF. The CDR3 DNA sequence: TGTGCCAGCAGCTTTGGTCTAGCGGGAGGGCAGAATGAGCAGTTCTTC.

In its sample, this clonotype was seen many times. This rearrangement joins TRBV12-3 or TRBV12-4 to TRBJ2-2, with 9 bases that match TRBD2. V dropped 3 bases and J dropped 2; count of bases not matched to a gene: 4. The CDR3 has 16 amino acids. The CDR3 sequence: CASSFRSGRNTGELFF. The CDR3 DNA reads TGTGCCAGCAGTTTCCGTAGCGGGAGAAACACCGGGGAGCTGTTTTTT.

The chain recombines TRBV15 with TRBJ1-4; D ambiguous. Germline V gene sequence: CDR1 LNHNV, CDR2 YYDKDF (reference sequence). Trimming pared 5 bases from V and 3 bases from J, leaving 13 bases between. The CDR3 extends over 15 amino acids. CDR3 loop: CATSLSRLSNEKLFF. For the CDR3, the DNA is TGTGCCACCAGCTTGAGCCGGTTGTCTAATGAAAAACTGTTTTTT. Combining the CDR3 with reference TRBV15 and TRBJ1-4 gives the whole variable domain DAMVIQNPRYQVTQFGKPVTLSCSQTLNHNVMYWYQQKSSQAPKLLFHYYDKDFNNEADTPDNFQSRRPNTSFCFLDIRSPGLGDTAMYLCATSLSRLSNEKLFFGSGTQLSVL.

This clonotype was counted ten times or more. The chain joins TRBV29-1 to TRBJ2-4, with D tentatively TRBD2 (6 bases). V was trimmed by 3 bases and J by 3 bases, leaving 9 bases between them. The CDR3 sequence is 13 residues long. The germline V gene encodes CDR1 SQVTM and CDR2 ANQGSEA. In DNA, the CDR3 is TGCAGCGTTGAGGGAGGTAACAAAAACATTCAGTACTTC. Amino acid sequence: CSVEGGNKNIQYF.

This clonotype was counted a single time. The rearrangement joins TRBV11-1 to TRBJ2-7; D gene unclear. The CDR3 has 14 residues. V was shortened by 2 bases and J by 1 base, with 9 bases between the two germline ends. Germline loops: CDR1 SGHAT, CDR2 FQDESV (reference sequence). The CDR3 nucleotides are TGTGCCAGCAGCTTAAAAGTCCCATCCTACGAGCAGTACTTC. Translation: CASSLKVPSYEQYF.

This clonotype was observed a few times. The rearrangement uses TRBV20-1 and TRBJ2-3; TRBD1 aligns across 7 bases. The CDR3 loop spans 15 amino acids. CDR1 is DFQATT and CDR2 is SNEGSKA in the germline V gene (reference sequence). The V and J ends lost 3 bases and 4 bases, in that order; junction bases with no gene match: 10. The CDR3 sequence: CSARGDRGVADTQYF. The CDR3 coding sequence is TGCAGTGCTAGGGGGGACAGAGGGGTGGCAGATACGCAGTATTTT.

The chain carries TRBV28 and TRBJ2-3, with TRBD1 matching 8 bases. V gave up 8 bases and J gave up 11 bases; unmatched junction bases: 9. CDR3 size: 12 residues. Germline values: CDR1 MDHEN, CDR2 SYDVKM. This CDR3 is CASRPRTGKQYF. In nucleotides, the CDR3 is TGTGCCAGCCGCCCACGGACAGGGAAGCAGTATTTT.

The CDR3 DNA sequence: TGTGCCAGCACCCATTCCCGGGCGGGGGAGCAGTTCTTC. Amino acid sequence: CASTHSRAGEQFF. The chain has TRBV13 and TRBJ2-1; D may be TRBD2 (6 bases). With 7 bases removed from V and 10 bases from J, the gap between germline ends came to 17 bases. The CDR3 is 13 residues long. CDR1 and CDR2 from the germline V gene are PRHDT and FYEKMQ (reference sequence).

The rearrangement links TRBV6-2 or TRBV6-3 to TRBJ1-5, with a weak D call TRBD1 (5 bases). Germline-derived CDR1 and CDR2 are MNHEY and SVGEGT. The CDR3 consists of 14 residues. The ends were cut back, 2 bases at V and 10 bases at J, with 15 bases in the middle. The CDR3 coding sequence is TGTGCCAGCAGTTACGGGACGGCAATTTACCCCCAGCATTTT. It is translated as CASSYGTAIYPQHF.

This clonotype has just one count. A much larger clonotype is one base distant, so this may be a read error. This likely comes from a read error, as the CDR3 has no conserved phenylalanine or tryptophan at its end. The V call is TRBV11-2, the J call TRBJ2-3; 11 nucleotides agree with TRBD2. Losses at the gene ends were 5 bases for V and 3 bases for J; bases not matched to a gene: 7. CDR3 length equals 16 residues. Germline V CDR1 and CDR2: SGHAT, FQNNGV. The CDR3 is CASSRTSGSGTDTQYI. DNA for the CDR3: TGTGCCAGCAGCCGTACTAGCGGGAGTGGGACAGATACGCAGTATATT.

This clonotype appeared a few times. V and J are TRBV7-2 and TRBJ2-1; 10 nucleotides align to TRBD2. The germline CDR1 and CDR2 sequences are SGHTA and FQGNSA. V gave up 1 base and J gave up 0 bases; unmatched junction bases: 9. The CDR3 spans 19 residues. CDR3 sequence: CASSLVAGTSVSSYNEQFF. CDR3 DNA: TGTGCCAGCAGCTTAGTTGCGGGGACTAGCGTTAGCTCCTACAATGAGCAGTTCTTC.

This clonotype has a count of ten or more. The V gene is TRBV9, the J gene TRBJ2-5; 8 bases fit TRBD2. CDR1 and CDR2 (germline): SGDLS, YYNGEE. Losses at the gene ends were 0 bases for V and 5 bases for J; bases not matched to a gene: 6. This CDR3 has 15 residues. As DNA, the CDR3 is TGTGCCAGCAGCGTAGTAAGCGGGAGTCCGGAGACCCAGTACTTC. It codes for CASSVVSGSPETQYF. Combining the CDR3 with reference TRBV9 and TRBJ2-5 gives the whole variable domain DSGVTQTPKHLITATGQRVTLRCSPRSGDLSVYWYQQSLDQGLQFLIQYYNGEERAKGNILERFSAQQFPDLHSELNLSSLELGDSALYFCASSVVSGSPETQYFGPGTRLLVL.

The CDR3 DNA sequence: TGTGCCAGCAGTTTCCTAGCGGGAGTAGATAAGTACTTC. Its protein product is CASSFLAGVDKYF. The chain uses TRBV12-3 or TRBV12-4 and TRBJ2-7; 10 bases are a match to TRBD2. CDR3 size: 13 residues. The J segment lost 11 bases and the V segment lost 3 bases, leaving 7 bases of the junction unmatched.

The chain carries TRBV20-1 and TRBJ2-2; 8 bases are a match to TRBD2. V was pared by 6 bases and J by 8 bases, with 8 bases of the junction left unmatched. The CDR3 length is 13 residues. CDR1 is DFQATT, CDR2 SNEGSKA, per germline (reference sequence). CDR3 in DNA: TGCAGTGCCCGGAGCGGGAGAACGGGGGAGCTGTTTTTT. This translates into CSARSGRTGELFF.